This T cell receptor beta chain was sequenced in a study of T cell changes during pregnancy in multiple sclerosis. Germline loops: CDR1 SGHAT, CDR2 FQDESV (reference sequence). The ends were cut back, 0 bases at V and 0 bases at J, with 9 bases in the middle. This CDR3 has 15 residues. Some clones are missing from TCRdb's copy, which holds only in-frame ones; the method was immunoSEQ multiplex PCR. This table has about 80,000 clones, around 90% appearing once. This receptor was identified in a female donor with multiple sclerosis, enrolled in a pregnancy study. The starting material was peripheral blood, obtained before pregnancy. The chain joins TRBV11-1 to TRBJ2-7, with D possibly being TRBD2 (6 bases). The CDR3 protein is CASSLAGGVSYEQYF. CDR3 bases: TGTGCCAGCAGCTTAGCGGGCGGGGTCTCCTACGAGCAGTACTTC. Full variable domain (outside the CDR3, taken from reference TRBV11-1 and TRBJ2-7): EAEVAQSPRYKITEKSQAVAFWCDPISGHATLYWYRQILGQGPELLVQFQDESVVDDSQLPKDRFSAERLKGVDSTLKIQPAELGDSAMYLCASSLAGGVSYEQYFGPGTRLTVT.